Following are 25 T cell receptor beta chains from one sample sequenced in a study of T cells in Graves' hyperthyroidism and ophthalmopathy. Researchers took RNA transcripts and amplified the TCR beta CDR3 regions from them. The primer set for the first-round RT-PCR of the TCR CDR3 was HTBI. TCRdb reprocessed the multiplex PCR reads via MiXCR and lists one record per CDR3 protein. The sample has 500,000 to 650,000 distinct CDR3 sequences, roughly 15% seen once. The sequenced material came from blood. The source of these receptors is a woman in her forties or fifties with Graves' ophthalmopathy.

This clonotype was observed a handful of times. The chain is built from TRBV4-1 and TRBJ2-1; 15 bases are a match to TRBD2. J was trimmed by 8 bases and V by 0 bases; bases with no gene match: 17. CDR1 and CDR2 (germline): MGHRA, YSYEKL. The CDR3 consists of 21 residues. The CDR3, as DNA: TGCGCCAGCAGCCAAGATTTTTTAGCGGGGTGGACTAGCGGGAGGGCCCATGAGCAGTTCTTC. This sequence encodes CASSQDFLAGWTSGRAHEQFF.

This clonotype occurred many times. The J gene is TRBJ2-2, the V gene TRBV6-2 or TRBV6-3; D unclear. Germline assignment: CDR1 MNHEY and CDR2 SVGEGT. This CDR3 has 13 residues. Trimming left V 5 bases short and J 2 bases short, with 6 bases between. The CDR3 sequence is CASSLTNTGELFF. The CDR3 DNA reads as TGTGCCAGCAGTCTCACTAACACCGGGGAGCTGTTTTTT.

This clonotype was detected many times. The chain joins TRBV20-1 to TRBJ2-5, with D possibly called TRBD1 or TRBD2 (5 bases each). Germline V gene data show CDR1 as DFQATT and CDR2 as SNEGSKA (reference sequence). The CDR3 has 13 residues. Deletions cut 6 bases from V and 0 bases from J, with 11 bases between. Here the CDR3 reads CSAPGADQETQYF. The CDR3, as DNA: TGCAGTGCCCCCGGGGCTGACCAAGAGACCCAGTACTTC.

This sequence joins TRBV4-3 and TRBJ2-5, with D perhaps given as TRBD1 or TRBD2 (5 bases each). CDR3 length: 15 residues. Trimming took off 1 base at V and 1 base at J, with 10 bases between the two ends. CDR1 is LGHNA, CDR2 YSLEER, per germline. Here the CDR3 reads CASSQVAGAQETQYF. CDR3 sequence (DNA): TGCGCCAGCAGCCAAGTTGCCGGGGCCCAAGAGACCCAGTACTTC.

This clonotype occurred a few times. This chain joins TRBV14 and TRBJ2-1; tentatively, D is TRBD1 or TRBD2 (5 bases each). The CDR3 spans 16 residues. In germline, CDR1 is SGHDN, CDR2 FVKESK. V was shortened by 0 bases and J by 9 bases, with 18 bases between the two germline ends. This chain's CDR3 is CASSQEGVVGWIEQFF. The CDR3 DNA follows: TGTGCCAGCAGCCAAGAGGGGGTAGTGGGGTGGATTGAGCAGTTCTTC.

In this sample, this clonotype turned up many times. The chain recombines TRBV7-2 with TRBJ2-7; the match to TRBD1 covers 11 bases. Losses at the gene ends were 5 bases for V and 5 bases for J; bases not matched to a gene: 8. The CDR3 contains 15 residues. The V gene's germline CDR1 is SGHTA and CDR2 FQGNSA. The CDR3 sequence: CASSLGQGAVHEQYF. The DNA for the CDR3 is TGTGCCAGCAGCCTAGGACAGGGGGCAGTCCACGAGCAGTACTTC.

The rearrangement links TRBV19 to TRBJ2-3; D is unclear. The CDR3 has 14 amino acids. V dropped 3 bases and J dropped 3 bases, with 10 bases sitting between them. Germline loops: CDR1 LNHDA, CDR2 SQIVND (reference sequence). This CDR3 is CASSIGLRTDTQYF. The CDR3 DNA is TGTGCCAGTAGTATTGGTTTGAGAACAGATACGCAGTATTTT.

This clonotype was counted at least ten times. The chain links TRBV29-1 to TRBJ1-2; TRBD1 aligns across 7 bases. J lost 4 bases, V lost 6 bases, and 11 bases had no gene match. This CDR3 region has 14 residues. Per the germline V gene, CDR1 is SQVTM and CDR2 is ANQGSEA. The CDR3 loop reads CSVRHRGSSYGYTF. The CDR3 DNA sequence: TGCAGCGTCCGCCACAGGGGTTCCTCCTATGGCTACACCTTC.

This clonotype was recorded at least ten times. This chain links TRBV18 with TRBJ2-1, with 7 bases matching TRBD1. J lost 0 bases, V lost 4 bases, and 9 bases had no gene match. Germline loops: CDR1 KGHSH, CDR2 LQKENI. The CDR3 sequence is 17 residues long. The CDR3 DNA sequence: TGTGCCAGCTCACTTTCTGGACAGGACATCTCCTACAATGAGCAGTTCTTC. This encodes CASSLSGQDISYNEQFF.

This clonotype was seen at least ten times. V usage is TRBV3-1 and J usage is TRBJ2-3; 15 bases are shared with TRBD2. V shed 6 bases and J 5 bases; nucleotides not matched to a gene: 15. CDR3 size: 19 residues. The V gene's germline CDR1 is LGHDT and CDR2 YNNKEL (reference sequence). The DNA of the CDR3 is TGTGCCAGCAGTCCGACGCCGGGACTAGCGGGAGGTAGTGAAGATACGCAGTATTTT. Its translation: CASSPTPGLAGGSEDTQYF.

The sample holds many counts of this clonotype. The CDR3 DNA reads as TGTGCCAGCAGCTTTCTTAACAGGGATCATTCACCCCTCCACTTT. Protein sequence: CASSFLNRDHSPLHF. This sequence joins TRBV7-2 and TRBJ1-6; possible D gene TRBD1, 6 bases. Germline assignment: CDR1 SGHTA and CDR2 FQGNSA. V lost 3 bases and J lost 8, with 14 bases in between. This CDR3 comprises 15 residues.

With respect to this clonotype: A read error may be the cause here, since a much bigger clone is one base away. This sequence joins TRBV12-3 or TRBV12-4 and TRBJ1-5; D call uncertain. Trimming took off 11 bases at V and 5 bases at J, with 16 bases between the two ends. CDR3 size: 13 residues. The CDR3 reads CAGTWGVHQPQHF. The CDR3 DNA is TGTGCCGGCACCTGGGGAGTCCATCAGCCCCAGCATTTT.

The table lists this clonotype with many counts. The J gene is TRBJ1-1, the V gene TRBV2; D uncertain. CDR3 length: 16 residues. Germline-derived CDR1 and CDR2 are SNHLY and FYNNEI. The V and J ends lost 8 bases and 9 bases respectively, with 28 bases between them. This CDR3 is CASVGIAGSIAAKAFF. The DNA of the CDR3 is TGTGCCAGCGTTGGTATTGCAGGCTCGATAGCGGCTAAAGCTTTCTTT.

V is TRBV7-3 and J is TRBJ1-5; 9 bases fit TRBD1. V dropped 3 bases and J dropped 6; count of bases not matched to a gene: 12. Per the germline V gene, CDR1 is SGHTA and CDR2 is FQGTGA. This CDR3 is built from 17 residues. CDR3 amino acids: CASSLGQGLLGTQPQHF. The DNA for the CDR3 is TGTGCCAGCAGCTTGGGACAGGGTCTCTTAGGTACTCAGCCCCAGCATTTT.

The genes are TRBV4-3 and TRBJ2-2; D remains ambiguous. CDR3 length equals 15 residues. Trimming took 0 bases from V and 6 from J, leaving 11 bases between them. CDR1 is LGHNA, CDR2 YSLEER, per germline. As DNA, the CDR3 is TGCGCCAGCAGCCAAGATGGGCAGGATGCCGGGGAGCTGTTTTTT. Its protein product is CASSQDGQDAGELFF.

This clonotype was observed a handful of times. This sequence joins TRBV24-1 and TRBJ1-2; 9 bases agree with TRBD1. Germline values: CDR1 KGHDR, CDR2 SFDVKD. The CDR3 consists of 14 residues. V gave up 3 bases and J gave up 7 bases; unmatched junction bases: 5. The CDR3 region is CATSDGDRVSGYTF. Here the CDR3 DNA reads TGTGCCACCAGTGATGGGGACAGGGTCTCTGGCTACACCTTC.

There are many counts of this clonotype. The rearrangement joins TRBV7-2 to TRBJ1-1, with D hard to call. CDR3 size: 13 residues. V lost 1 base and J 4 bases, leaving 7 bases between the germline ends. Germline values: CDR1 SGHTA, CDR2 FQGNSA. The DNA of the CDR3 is TGTGCCAGCAGCTTAGAGGAGGTCACTGAAGCTTTCTTT. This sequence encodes CASSLEEVTEAFF.

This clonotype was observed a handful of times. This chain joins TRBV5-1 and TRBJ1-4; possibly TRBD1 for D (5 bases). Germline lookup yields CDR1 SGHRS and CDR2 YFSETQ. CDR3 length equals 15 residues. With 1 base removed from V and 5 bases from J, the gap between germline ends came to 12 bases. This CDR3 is CASSLLTGENEKLFF. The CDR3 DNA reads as TGCGCCAGCAGCTTGCTCACGGGGGAGAATGAAAAACTGTTTTTT.

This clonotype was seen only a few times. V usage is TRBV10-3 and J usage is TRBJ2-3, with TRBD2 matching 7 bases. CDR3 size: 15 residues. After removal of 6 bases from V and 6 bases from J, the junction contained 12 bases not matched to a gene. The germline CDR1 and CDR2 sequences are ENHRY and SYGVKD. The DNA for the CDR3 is TGTGCCATCAGAACCCCGCAGCGGGGTGGTGATACGCAGTATTTT. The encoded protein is CAIRTPQRGGDTQYF.

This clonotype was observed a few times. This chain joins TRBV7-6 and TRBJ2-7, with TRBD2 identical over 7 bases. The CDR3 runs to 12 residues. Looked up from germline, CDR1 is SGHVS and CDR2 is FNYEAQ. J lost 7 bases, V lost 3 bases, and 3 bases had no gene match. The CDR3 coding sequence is TGTGCCAGCAGCTTGCGGGAGTGGGAGCAGTACTTC. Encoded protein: CASSLREWEQYF.

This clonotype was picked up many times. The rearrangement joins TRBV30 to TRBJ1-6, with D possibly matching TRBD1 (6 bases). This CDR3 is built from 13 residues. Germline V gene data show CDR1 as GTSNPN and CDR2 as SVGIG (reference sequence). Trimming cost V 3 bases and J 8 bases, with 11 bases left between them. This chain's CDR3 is CAWSQGLDSPLHF. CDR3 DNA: TGTGCCTGGAGCCAGGGGTTGGATTCACCCCTCCACTTT.

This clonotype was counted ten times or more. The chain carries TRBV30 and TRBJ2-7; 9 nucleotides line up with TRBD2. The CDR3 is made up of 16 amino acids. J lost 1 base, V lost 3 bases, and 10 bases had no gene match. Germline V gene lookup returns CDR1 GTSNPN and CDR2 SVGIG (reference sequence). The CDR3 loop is CAWRDYSGSRSYEQYF. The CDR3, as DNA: TGTGCCTGGAGAGATTATAGCGGGAGTAGGTCCTACGAGCAGTACTTC.

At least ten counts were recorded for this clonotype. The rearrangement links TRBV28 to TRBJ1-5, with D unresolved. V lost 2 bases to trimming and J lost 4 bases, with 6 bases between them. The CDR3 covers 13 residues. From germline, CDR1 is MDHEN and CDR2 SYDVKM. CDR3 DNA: TGTGCCAGCAGTTTACTCAGTAATCAGCCCCAGCATTTT. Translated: CASSLLSNQPQHF.

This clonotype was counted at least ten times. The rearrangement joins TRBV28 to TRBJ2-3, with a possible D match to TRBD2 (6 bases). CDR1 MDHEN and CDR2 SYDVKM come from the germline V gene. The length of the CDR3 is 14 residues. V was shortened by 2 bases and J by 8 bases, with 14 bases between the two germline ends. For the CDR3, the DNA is TGTGCCAGCAGTTTAAGTCAATGGAGGGGTACGCAGTATTTT. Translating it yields CASSLSQWRGTQYF.

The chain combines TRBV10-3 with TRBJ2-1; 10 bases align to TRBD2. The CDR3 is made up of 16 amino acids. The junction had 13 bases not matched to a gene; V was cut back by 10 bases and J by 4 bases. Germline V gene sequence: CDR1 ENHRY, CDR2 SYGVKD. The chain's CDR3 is CATGGSSGRRYNEQFF. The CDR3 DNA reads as TGTGCCACCGGAGGGTCTAGCGGGAGACGATACAATGAGCAGTTCTTC.